These T cell receptor beta chains were read from a single sample in a study of blood T cells in healthy people across ages. TCRdb called the 5' RACE reads again in MiXCR, with one record for every CDR3 protein. Of 700,000 to 850,000 distinct CDR3 sequences listed, about 55% were seen once; the top ten hold about 42%. Sequencing was carried out using blood. These receptor sequences come from a man aged 80 or over in good health. Each CDR3 is given with its conserved first and last residue. The D gene is left open where the match is weak. Part of the rows lack a size; the others show once, few, many or a class for expanded clones.

length: 14
size: -
D: -
J: TRBJ2-3
V: TRBV9
DNA: TGTGCCAGCAGCGTAGTAGCCCCTCCAGATACGCAGTATTTT
CDR3: CASSVVAPPDTQYF

length: 15
size: -
D: TRBD2
J: TRBJ2-7
V: TRBV12-3/TRBV12-4
DNA: TGTGCCAGCAGTTTATCGACTAGCGGGACCTACGGGCAGTACTTC
CDR3: CASSLSTSGTYGQYF

length: 15
size: few
D: -
J: TRBJ2-7
V: TRBV21-1
DNA: TGTGCCAGCAGCCCTGGGGCGGAGGGAAGCGACGAGCAGTACTTC
CDR3: CASSPGAEGSDEQYF

length: 12
size: -
D: -
J: TRBJ1-2
V: TRBV29-1
DNA: TGCAGCGTTGACTCCCCCAGAGATGGCTACACCTTC
CDR3: CSVDSPRDGYTF

length: 11
size: few
D: -
J: TRBJ1-2
V: TRBV30
DNA: TGTGCCTGTCCCGGCGTTTATGGCTACACCTTC
CDR3: CACPGVYGYTF

length: 15
size: -
D: TRBD1
J: TRBJ2-3
V: TRBV14
DNA: TGTGCCAGCAGCCTGCTGGGACAGGGGATAGATACGCAGTATTTT
CDR3: CASSLLGQGIDTQYF

length: 14
size: -
D: TRBD2
J: TRBJ2-1
V: TRBV11-3
DNA: TGTGCCAGCAGCTTAGGTGGTAGCGGGAGGGAGCAGTTCTTC
CDR3: CASSLGGSGREQFF

length: 12
size: -
D: TRBD2
J: TRBJ2-4
V: TRBV29-1
DNA: TGCAGCGCCGTAGCGGGGGACAATGAGCAGTACTTC
CDR3: CSAVAGDNEQYF

length: 14
size: few
D: TRBD1
J: TRBJ1-6
V: TRBV7-2
DNA: TGTGCCAGCAGCTCGACAGGGGCTAATTCACCCCTCCACTTT
CDR3: CASSSTGANSPLHF

length: 16
size: few
D: -
J: TRBJ2-1
V: TRBV29-1
DNA: TGCAGCGCCTTTGATAGCGGAATAAGCTCCTACAATGAGCAGTTCTTC
CDR3: CSAFDSGISSYNEQFF

length: 15
size: once
D: -
J: TRBJ1-1
V: TRBV14
DNA: TGTGCCAGCAGCCCAAGGGTGTCTGAGAACACTGAAGCTTTCTTT
CDR3: CASSPRVSENTEAFF

length: 14
size: -
D: -
J: TRBJ2-7
V: TRBV5-1
DNA: TGCGCCAGCAGCTTACAGGCCCACTCCTACGAGCAGTACTTC
CDR3: CASSLQAHSYEQYF

length: 17
size: few
D: TRBD2
J: TRBJ2-3
V: TRBV29-1
DNA: TGCAGCGTTCCCCTACGTCCTCTCAGCGGGAGAACAGATACGCAGTATTTT
CDR3: CSVPLRPLSGRTDTQYF

length: 12
size: once
D: -
J: TRBJ2-1
V: TRBV29-1
DNA: TGCAGCGTCAAAAAAGGGGGAGATGAGCAGTTCTTC
CDR3: CSVKKGGDEQFF

length: 15
size: few
D: TRBD2
J: TRBJ2-1
V: TRBV2
DNA: TGTGCCAGCAACCGGGGACTAGCCAAGTACAATGAGCAGTTCTTC
CDR3: CASNRGLAKYNEQFF

length: 17
size: -
D: TRBD2
J: TRBJ2-1
V: TRBV6-1
DNA: TGTGCCAGCAGTCCCCAACCGGGACTAGCGGGGTACAATGAGCAGTTCTTC
CDR3: CASSPQPGLAGYNEQFF

length: 14
size: -
D: -
J: TRBJ2-7
V: TRBV10-3
DNA: TGTGCCATCAGTGGGAGGGACGGCTCTGGCGAGCAGTACTTC
CDR3: CAISGRDGSGEQYF

length: 16
size: many
D: TRBD2
J: TRBJ2-1
V: TRBV27
DNA: TGTGCCAGCAGTTTACTGGGCGGGAGTATCTACAATGAGCAGTTCTTC
CDR3: CASSLLGGSIYNEQFF

length: 13
size: -
D: -
J: TRBJ2-1
V: TRBV5-1
DNA: TGCGCCAGCAGCCCGATAGCTCCCAATGAGCAGTTCTTC
CDR3: CASSPIAPNEQFF

length: 16
size: -
D: TRBD1
J: TRBJ1-2
V: TRBV18
DNA: TGTGCCAGCTCACCCGGGACAGGAGCGACTAACTATGGCTACACCTTC
CDR3: CASSPGTGATNYGYTF

length: 18
size: -
D: -
J: TRBJ2-3
V: TRBV21-1
DNA: TGTGCCAGCACAAACAAAAAGGGGCTAGCGGGGATTCACAGATACGCGTATTTT
CDR3: CASTNKKGLAGIHRYAYF

length: 12
size: -
D: -
J: TRBJ2-7
V: TRBV28
DNA: TGTGCCAGCAGTTTGGCCGAAAATGAGCAGTACTTC
CDR3: CASSLAENEQYF

length: 17
size: -
D: -
J: TRBJ1-2
V: TRBV6-5
DNA: TGTGCCAGCAGTTATTCCTGGAGAGCGTGGGTTAACTATGGCTACACCTTC
CDR3: CASSYSWRAWVNYGYTF

length: 16
size: -
D: TRBD1
J: TRBJ1-5
V: TRBV24-1
DNA: TGTGCCACCAGTGACAACCGACAGGGGCTAATTCAGCCCCAGCATTTT
CDR3: CATSDNRQGLIQPQHF

length: 14
size: -
D: -
J: TRBJ2-7
V: TRBV20-1
DNA: TGCAGTGCTAGGACGGCGCGGATCCCCTACGAGCAGTACTTC
CDR3: CSARTARIPYEQYF

length: 13
size: -
D: -
J: TRBJ2-3
V: TRBV28
DNA: TGCATTAGGGCGGGACCTAGCACAGATACGCAGTATTTT
CDR3: CIRAGPSTDTQYF

length: 12
size: -
D: -
J: TRBJ2-5
V: TRBV18
DNA: TGTGCCAGCTCATCTTCCGTGGAGACCCAGTACTTC
CDR3: CASSSSVETQYF

length: 13
size: -
D: -
J: TRBJ1-1
V: TRBV10-3
DNA: TGTGCCATCAGTGAAGGGGAGAGAACTGAAGCTTTCTTT
CDR3: CAISEGERTEAFF

length: 12
size: many
D: TRBD1
J: TRBJ2-7
V: TRBV25-1
DNA: TGTGCCAGTGACAGGGGTCCCTACGAGCAGTACTTC
CDR3: CASDRGPYEQYF

length: 11
size: once
D: -
J: TRBJ1-1
V: TRBV25-1
DNA: TGTGCCAGCAGTGATTACAGGGAAGCTTTCTTT
CDR3: CASSDYREAFF

length: 17
size: -
D: TRBD2
J: TRBJ2-1
V: TRBV9
DNA: TGTGCCAGCAGCGAAGGGGTTAGCGGGAGTAGAAGTAATGAGCAGTTCTTC
CDR3: CASSEGVSGSRSNEQFF

length: 13
size: -
D: -
J: TRBJ1-1
V: TRBV9
DNA: TGTGCCAGCAGAGCAAAAAGCGGCACTGAAGCTTTCTTT
CDR3: CASRAKSGTEAFF

length: 15
size: -
D: TRBD1
J: TRBJ2-3
V: TRBV27
DNA: TGTGCCAGCAGTTTTACAGGGGCTTGGACAGATACGCAGTATTTT
CDR3: CASSFTGAWTDTQYF

length: 14
size: few
D: TRBD1
J: TRBJ2-7
V: TRBV5-1
DNA: TGCGCCAGCGCCAGGACAGGGGGGGACTACGAGCAGTACTTC
CDR3: CASARTGGDYEQYF

length: 15
size: once
D: -
J: TRBJ2-4
V: TRBV5-5
DNA: TGTGCCAGCATCCCCTACCAAGAGGGAGGAAACATTCAGTACTTC
CDR3: CASIPYQEGGNIQYF

length: 14
size: -
D: -
J: TRBJ2-7
V: TRBV3-1
DNA: TGTGCCAGCAGCCCCGGACACGGGGGTGACGAGCAGTACTTC
CDR3: CASSPGHGGDEQYF

length: 15
size: -
D: TRBD1
J: TRBJ2-7
V: TRBV12-3/TRBV12-4
DNA: TGTGCCAGCAGTTTATGGGTCAGGGGGCAGGACGAGCAGTACTTC
CDR3: CASSLWVRGQDEQYF

length: 13
size: -
D: -
J: TRBJ2-7
V: TRBV20-1
DNA: TGCAGTGCGCCCCCGGCGACCGGCTACGAGCAGTACTTC
CDR3: CSAPPATGYEQYF

length: 17
size: -
D: -
J: TRBJ1-6
V: TRBV27
DNA: TGTGCCAGCAGTTTATCGGTTGTGAAGGGGACTCCTTCACCCCTCCACTTT
CDR3: CASSLSVVKGTPSPLHF

length: 14
size: -
D: -
J: TRBJ2-3
V: TRBV27
DNA: TGTGCCAGCAGTCCGCCCGGGCCCAACAGATACGCGTATTTT
CDR3: CASSPPGPNRYAYF

length: 13
size: -
D: -
J: TRBJ2-1
V: TRBV2
DNA: TGTGCCAGCCTCGGGGAAGGCTCACCACCGCGGTTCTTC
CDR3: CASLGEGSPPRFF

length: 15
size: -
D: TRBD2
J: TRBJ2-1
V: TRBV5-1
DNA: TGCGCCAGCAGCTTGGCCCGGATGGGAGGGAATGAGCAGTTCTTC
CDR3: CASSLARMGGNEQFF